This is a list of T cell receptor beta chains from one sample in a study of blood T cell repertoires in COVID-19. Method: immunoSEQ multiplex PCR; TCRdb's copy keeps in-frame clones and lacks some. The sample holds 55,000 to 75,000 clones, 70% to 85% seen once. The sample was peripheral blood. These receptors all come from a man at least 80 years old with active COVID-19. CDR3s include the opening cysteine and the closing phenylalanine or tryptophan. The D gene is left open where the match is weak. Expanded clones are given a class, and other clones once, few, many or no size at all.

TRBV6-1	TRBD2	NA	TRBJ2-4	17	CASSEETSVNGLNIQYF	TGTGCCAGCAGTGAGGAGACTAGCGTTAATGGGTTAAACATTCAGTACTTC
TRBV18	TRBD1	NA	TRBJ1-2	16	CASSPAKTGVGYGYTF	TGTGCCAGCTCACCGGCAAAAACAGGGGTAGGCTATGGCTACACCTTC
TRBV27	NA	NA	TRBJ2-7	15	CASRHKRDIWSEQYF	TGTGCCAGCAGACATAAACGGGACATTTGGTCGGAACAGTACTTC
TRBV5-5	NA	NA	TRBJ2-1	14	CASSLEEGRHEQFF	TGTGCCAGCAGCTTAGAGGAGGGCCGTCATGAGCAGTTCTTC
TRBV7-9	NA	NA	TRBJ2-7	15	CASSLRETVAYEQYF	TGTGCCAGCAGCTTACGGGAAACGGTGGCCTACGAGCAGTACTTC
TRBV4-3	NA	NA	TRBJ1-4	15	CASSQDFEGTGKLFF	TGCGCCAGCAGCCAAGATTTCGAGGGAACGGGGAAACTGTTTTTT
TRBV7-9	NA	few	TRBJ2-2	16	CASSLVSRGHTGELFF	TGTGCCAGCAGCTTAGTGTCCAGGGGACACACCGGGGAGCTGTTTTTT
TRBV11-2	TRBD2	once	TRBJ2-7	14	CASSFGGRGYEQYF	TGTGCCAGCAGCTTCGGCGGGAGGGGGTACGAGCAGTACTTC
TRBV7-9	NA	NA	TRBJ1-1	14	CASSAPGRGSEAFF	TGTGCCAGCAGCGCGCCGGGCAGGGGTTCTGAAGCTTTCTTT
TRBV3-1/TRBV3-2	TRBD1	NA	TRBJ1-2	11	CASRLQGSYTF	TGTGCCAGCAGGTTACAGGGGAGCTACACCTTC
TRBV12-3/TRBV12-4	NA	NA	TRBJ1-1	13	CASSLAMGAEAFF	TGTGCCAGCAGTTTAGCGATGGGAGCTGAAGCTTTCTTT
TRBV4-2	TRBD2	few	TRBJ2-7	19	CASSTTPGLAGAGTYEQYF	TGTGCCAGCAGCACCACACCAGGACTAGCGGGGGCGGGCACCTACGAGCAGTACTTC
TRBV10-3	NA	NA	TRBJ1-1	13	CAISQGAGDEAFF	TGTGCCATCAGCCAAGGGGCGGGAGATGAAGCTTTCTTT
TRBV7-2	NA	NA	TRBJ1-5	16	CASSLDVPRGNQPQHF	TGTGCCAGCAGCTTAGATGTTCCCCGTGGCAATCAGCCCCAGCATTTT
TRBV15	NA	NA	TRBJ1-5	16	CATSPSSLQGNQPQHF	TGTGCCACCAGCCCATCAAGCCTACAGGGTAATCAGCCCCAGCATTTT
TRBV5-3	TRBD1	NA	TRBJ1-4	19	CARSFIGITPTGAHEKLFF	TGTGCCAGAAGCTTTATTGGGATCACACCGACAGGGGCTCATGAAAAACTGTTTTTT
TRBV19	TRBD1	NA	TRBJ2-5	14	CASGTGRYQETQYF	TGTGCCAGTGGGACAGGGAGGTACCAAGAGACCCAGTACTTC
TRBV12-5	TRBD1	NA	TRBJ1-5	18	CASGTPPGTAYHNQPQHF	TGTGCTAGTGGTACCCCGCCCGGGACAGCCTATCACAATCAGCCCCAGCATTTT
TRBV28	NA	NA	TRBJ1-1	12	CASSLSQGRAFF	TGTGCCAGCAGTTTATCCCAGGGTAGAGCTTTCTTT
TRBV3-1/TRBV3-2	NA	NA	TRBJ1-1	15	CASSQDWGGSTEAFF	TGTGCCAGCAGCCAAGACTGGGGGGGGTCCACTGAAGCTTTCTTT
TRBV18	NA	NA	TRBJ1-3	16	CASSLAESGSGNTIYF	TGTGCCAGCTCACTCGCCGAGAGCGGTTCTGGAAACACCATATATTTT
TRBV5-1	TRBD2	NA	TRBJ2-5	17	CASSLGVAGGLQETQYF	TGCGCCAGCAGCCTGGGGGTAGCGGGGGGCCTCCAAGAGACCCAGTACTTC
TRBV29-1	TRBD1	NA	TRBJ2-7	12	CSVVGQGNEQYF	TGCAGCGTTGTAGGACAGGGGAACGAGCAGTACTTC
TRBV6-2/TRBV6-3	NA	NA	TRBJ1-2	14	CASSYGQHNYGYTF	TGTGCCAGCAGTTACGGGCAGCATAACTATGGCTACACCTTC
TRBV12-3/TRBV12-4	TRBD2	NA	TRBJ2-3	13	CASSLGGLDAQYF	TGTGCCAGCAGCCTCGGGGGACTAGACGCGCAGTATTTT
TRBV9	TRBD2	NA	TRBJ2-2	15	CASSSTSGGTGELFF	TGTGCCAGCAGTAGTACTAGCGGCGGGACCGGGGAGCTGTTTTTT
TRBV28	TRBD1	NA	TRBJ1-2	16	CASSRGRQGLSYGYTF	TGTGCCAGCAGCCGAGGAAGACAGGGGCTTTCCTATGGCTACACCTTC
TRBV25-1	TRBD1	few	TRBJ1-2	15	CASSEYPDRGRGYTF	TGTGCCAGCAGTGAATATCCGGACAGGGGGCGTGGCTACACCTTC
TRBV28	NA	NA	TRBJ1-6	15	CASSALQGQSSPLHF	TGTGCCAGCAGCGCACTACAGGGACAAAGTTCACCCCTCCACTTT
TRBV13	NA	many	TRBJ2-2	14	CASSAGLNTGELFF	TGTGCCAGCAGCGCCGGACTGAACACCGGGGAGCTGTTTTTT
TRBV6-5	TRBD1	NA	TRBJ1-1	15	CASSIRTGGGTEAFF	TGTGCCAGCAGTATCCGCACAGGGGGCGGCACTGAAGCTTTCTTT
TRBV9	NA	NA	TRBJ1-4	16	CASSFGTSATNEKLFF	TGTGCCAGCAGCTTCGGGACAAGTGCAACTAATGAAAAACTGTTTTTT
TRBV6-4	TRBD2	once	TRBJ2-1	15	CASSRTSGSTNEQFF	TGTGCCAGCAGTAGGACTAGCGGGAGTACCAATGAGCAGTTCTTC
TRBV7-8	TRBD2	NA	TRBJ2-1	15	CASSQTGTSTNEQFF	TGTGCCAGCAGCCAAACCGGGACTAGCACCAATGAGCAGTTCTTC
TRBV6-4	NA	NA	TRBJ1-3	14	CASPWGQCGNTIYF	TGTGCCAGCCCCTGGGGGCAGTGCGGAAACACCATATATTTT
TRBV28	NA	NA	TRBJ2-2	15	CASKSTRINTGELFF	TGTGCCAGCAAGTCAACTAGGATTAACACCGGGGAGCTGTTTTTT
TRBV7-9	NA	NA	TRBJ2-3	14	CASSPESITDTQYF	TGTGCCAGCAGCCCCGAGAGTATCACAGATACGCAGTATTTT
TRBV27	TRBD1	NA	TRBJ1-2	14	CASRTAGTAYGYTF	TGTGCCAGCAGGACCGCCGGGACAGCCTATGGCTACACCTTC
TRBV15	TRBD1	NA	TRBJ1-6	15	CATSIDRAESSPLHF	TGTGCCACCAGCATCGACAGGGCAGAGAGTTCACCCCTCCACTTT
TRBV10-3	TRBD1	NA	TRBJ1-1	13	CATSDRGETEAFF	TGTGCCACTTCGGACAGGGGAGAAACTGAAGCTTTCTTT
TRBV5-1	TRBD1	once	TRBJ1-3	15	CASSTTGVSGNTIYF	TGCGCCAGCAGTACAACAGGGGTCTCTGGAAACACCATATATTTT
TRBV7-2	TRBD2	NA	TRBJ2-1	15	CASSYNSGTYNEQFF	TGTGCCAGCAGCTATAATAGCGGGACATACAATGAGCAGTTCTTC
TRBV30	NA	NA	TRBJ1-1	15	CAWSVLGEMNTEAFF	TGTGCCTGGAGTGTACTTGGGGAGATGAACACTGAAGCTTTCTTT